This T cell receptor (beta chain) was sequenced during a study of blood T cell repertoires in COVID-19. Study-level background: There were acute and convalescent COVID-19 samples, and they came from the United States, Italy and Spain.

As originally analysed: Amplified reference gene primers provided the basis for estimating nucleated cell counts. TCRdb's copy holds only in-frame clones and misses some; the assay was immunoSEQ multiplex PCR. The V and J calls and clone size were taken over from that table, and D and trimming were inferred from the DNA. Of 310,000 or so clones in the sample, 70% to 90% are singletons; the top ten hold nearly 6.5%. There are 17 residues in the CDR3. From germline, CDR1 is SNHLY and CDR2 FYNNEI. Germline trimming cut 1 base from V and 6 bases from J; bases unmatched to any gene: 15. The chain links TRBV2 to TRBJ2-7, with 7 bases matching TRBD2. This TCR derives from a man between 18 and 29 years old who had recovered from COVID-19. Sequenced: peripheral blood. CDR3 in amino acids: CASSEVYRLADDTEQYF. The CDR3 DNA reads as TGTGCCAGCAGTGAAGTATACCGGCTAGCGGACGATACCGAGCAGTACTTC.